A single sample is the source of the 19 T cell receptor beta chains below, sequenced in a study of immune characteristics of hereditary and idiopathic chronic pancreatitis. Some clones are missing from TCRdb's copy, which holds only in-frame ones; the method was immunoSEQ multiplex PCR. The data show about 500 clones, roughly 69% seen once. Sequencing was carried out using pancreas tissue. The receptor source for this set is a human donor who was a deceased organ donor serving as a healthy control.

The V gene is TRBV7-3, the J gene TRBJ2-1; perhaps TRBD1 as D (5 bases). The germline V gene has CDR1 SGHTA and CDR2 FQGTGA. The CDR3 consists of 13 residues. The V end lost 4 bases, the J end lost 9 bases, and 13 bases lay between the germline ends. CDR3 protein: CASSSGPGREQFF. The CDR3 nucleotides are TGTGCCAGCAGCTCAGGACCAGGGCGTGAGCAGTTCTTC. Full variable domain (outside the CDR3, taken from reference TRBV7-3 and TRBJ2-1): GAGVSQTPSNKVTEKGKYVELRCDPISGHTALYWYRQSLGQGPEFLIYFQGTGAADDSGLPNDRFFAVRPEGSVSTLKIQRTERGDSAVYLCASSSGPGREQFFGPGTRLTVL.

The CDR3 sequence: CASSQDFPGVTYEQYF. In nucleotides, the CDR3 is TGCGCCAGCAGCCAAGATTTTCCAGGGGTTACCTACGAGCAGTACTTC. The chain links TRBV4-3 to TRBJ2-7; maybe TRBD1 (6 bases). This CDR3 comprises 16 residues. Germline V gene data show CDR1 as LGHNA and CDR2 as YSLEER. Trimming stripped 0 bases from V and 2 bases from J, with 14 bases between.

V usage is TRBV6-2 or TRBV6-3 and J usage is TRBJ1-4; D call uncertain. V lost 5 bases and J 4 bases, leaving 14 bases between the germline ends. Germline V gives CDR1 MNHEY, CDR2 SVGEGT. The CDR3 is 15 amino acids. DNA of the CDR3: TGTGCCAGCAGTCACCCGCCGGGCGGTAATGAAAAACTGTTTTTT. This translates into CASSHPPGGNEKLFF.

This chain connects TRBV18 to TRBJ2-1; tentative D call: TRBD1 (7 bases). The CDR3 consists of 15 residues. CDR1 and CDR2 (germline): KGHSH, LQKENI. V was clipped by 5 bases and J by 10 bases, with 21 bases between them. The CDR3 DNA is TGTGCCAGCTCATCGGGGGACAGAGACTTCCTGGAGCAGTTCTTC. It codes for CASSSGDRDFLEQFF.

V gene TRBV6-2 or TRBV6-3 combines with J gene TRBJ1-6; TRBD1 might be the D (5 bases). The V gene's germline CDR1 is MNHEY and CDR2 SVGEGT. Deletions cut 5 bases from V and 6 bases from J, with 11 bases between. This CDR3 is built from 14 residues. Written as DNA, the CDR3 is TGTGCCAGCAGTCAAGACAGTCCTAATTCACCCCTCCACTTT. Translation gives CASSQDSPNSPLHF.

This chain joins TRBV9 and TRBJ1-2, with D uncertain. The germline V gene has CDR1 SGDLS and CDR2 YYNGEE. The CDR3 sequence is 12 residues long. Trimming stripped 5 bases from V and 10 bases from J, with 15 bases between. This chain's CDR3 is CASRHPRVPYTF. Written as DNA, the CDR3 is TGTGCCAGCAGACACCCAAGGGTCCCCTACACCTTC. The variable domain in full, completed from reference TRBV9 and TRBJ1-2, reads DSGVTQTPKHLITATGQRVTLRCSPRSGDLSVYWYQQSLDQGLQFLIQYYNGEERAKGNILERFSAQQFPDLHSELNLSSLELGDSALYFCASRHPRVPYTFGSGTRLTVV.

The rearrangement links TRBV28 to TRBJ2-1, with D perhaps TRBD2 (5 bases). The germline V and J ends were trimmed by 6 bases and 9 bases, with 18 bases remaining between them. The V gene's germline CDR1 is MDHEN and CDR2 SYDVKM. The CDR3 runs 14 residues. CDR3 in amino acids: CASSRQEGRGEQFF. CDR3 nucleotides: TGTGCCAGCAGCCGCCAGGAAGGGAGAGGTGAGCAGTTCTTC.

CDR3 bases: TGTGCCAGCAGCCACGCTAGCGGGAGTGGCGAGCAGTACTTC. Amino acids: CASSHASGSGEQYF. The chain links TRBV4-2 to TRBJ2-7; the match to TRBD2 covers 10 bases. Trimming removed 3 bases from V and 6 bases from J; junction bases left unmatched: 5. In germline, CDR1 is LGHNA, CDR2 YNFKEQ. The CDR3 contains 14 residues.

For this clone: Germline and junction disagree at one end, which may indicate a read error. The chain combines TRBV7-7 with TRBJ1-2, with D possibly being TRBD1 (6 bases). CDR1 is SSHAT and CDR2 is FNYEAQ in the germline V gene (reference sequence). The CDR3 loop spans 19 amino acids. In nucleotides, the CDR3 is TGTGCTAGCAGCGATCGGGACATTCCCCGATTGTCCCCTAACTATGGCTACACCTTC. Translating gives CASSDRDIPRLSPNYGYTF.

This clone turned up a few times. The J gene is TRBJ2-3, the V gene TRBV4-3, with 7 bases identical to TRBD1. Losses at the gene ends were 4 bases for V and 2 bases for J; bases not matched to a gene: 3. Germline CDR1 LGHNA, CDR2 YSLEER. The CDR3 contains 14 residues. CDR3 DNA: TGCGCCAGCAGCCTTGGGACAGCCACAGATACGCAGTATTTT. It specifies CASSLGTATDTQYF.

The V and J genes are TRBV6-6 and TRBJ2-3; 9 nucleotides align to TRBD2. The V gene end was trimmed by 2 bases and the J gene end by 4 bases; junction bases not matched to a gene: 4. This CDR3 comprises 15 residues. Germline-derived CDR1 and CDR2 are MNHNY and SVGAGI (reference sequence). DNA of the CDR3: TGTGCCAGCAGTTACGCGGGGGGGCTTTCAGATACGCAGTATTTT. Its protein is CASSYAGGLSDTQYF.

The rearrangement joins TRBV6-1 to TRBJ2-7; D is undetermined. The CDR3 runs to 14 residues. The ends were cut back, 2 bases at V and 2 bases at J, with 10 bases in the middle. The germline CDR1 and CDR2 sequences are MNHNS and SASEGT. The CDR3 reads CASSEFGTPYEQYF. The CDR3 nucleotides are TGTGCCAGCAGTGAATTCGGCACCCCCTACGAGCAGTACTTC.

The gene calls are TRBV7-9 and TRBJ2-7; either TRBD1 or TRBD2 may supply D (5 bases each). Between the trimmed V and J ends, which lost 0 bases and 2 bases, there was a span of 8 bases. CDR1 is SEHNR and CDR2 is FQNEAQ in the germline V gene (reference sequence). The CDR3 is 14 residues long. The CDR3 reads CASSLAGDPYEQYF. The CDR3 DNA is TGTGCCAGCAGCTTAGCCGGGGACCCCTACGAGCAGTACTTC.

This clone was seen a few times. V is TRBV2 and J is TRBJ2-2; 10 positions agree with TRBD1. The CDR3 contains 16 residues. Looked up from germline, CDR1 is SNHLY and CDR2 is FYNNEI. The trim removed 6 bases at V and 0 bases at J, leaving 4 bases unmatched. CDR3 sequence (DNA): TGTGCCAGCAGCGCAGGACAGGGGGCGAACACCGGGGAGCTGTTTTTT. It yields the protein CASSAGQGANTGELFF.

This chain uses TRBV5-1 with TRBJ1-4, with D hard to call. Per the germline V gene, CDR1 is SGHRS and CDR2 is YFSETQ. The length of the CDR3 is 13 residues. V lost 4 bases and J lost 2, with 6 bases in between. The DNA of the CDR3 is TGCGCCAGCAGCGATTTGACTAATGAAAAACTGTTTTTT. This codes for CASSDLTNEKLFF.

This chain joins TRBV3-1 (or the pseudogene TRBV3-2) and TRBJ1-2, with D perhaps matching TRBD1 (6 bases). In germline, CDR1 is LGHDT, CDR2 YNNKEL (reference sequence). The CDR3 consists of 15 residues. Trimming removed 5 bases at V and 0 bases at J, with 13 bases between. The CDR3 DNA sequence: TGTGCCAGCAGCGACTTCCGGACAGCTAACTATGGCTACACCTTC. Its translation is CASSDFRTANYGYTF.

The chain couples TRBV7-9 to TRBJ1-2, with D possibly being TRBD1 (5 bases). The CDR3 length is 13 residues. Trimming removed 5 bases at V and 7 bases at J, with 14 bases between. The V gene's germline CDR1 is SEHNR and CDR2 FQNEAQ (reference sequence). This CDR3 is CASSLELRGGYTF. CDR3 sequence (DNA): TGTGCCAGCAGCCTAGAACTAAGGGGTGGCTACACCTTC.

A few counts support this clone. The chain joins TRBV12-3 or TRBV12-4 to TRBJ1-1; tentative D call: TRBD1 (5 bases). Between the trimmed V and J ends, which lost 3 bases and 1 base, there was a span of 6 bases. The CDR3 covers 13 residues. The CDR3 DNA is TGTGCCAGCAGTTTCGGGGGGAACACTGAAGCTTTCTTT. Translated, it gives CASSFGGNTEAFF.

This chain links TRBV3-1 (or the pseudogene TRBV3-2) with TRBJ2-5; a possible D gene is TRBD1 (6 bases). With 0 bases removed from V and 5 bases from J, the gap between germline ends came to 7 bases. Germline V gene lookup returns CDR1 LGHDT and CDR2 YNNKEL (reference sequence). This CDR3 contains 13 residues. CDR3: CASSQEDRETQYF. The CDR3 nucleotides read TGTGCCAGCAGCCAAGAAGACAGGGAGACCCAGTACTTC.